The 7 T cell receptor beta chains in this list originate from one sample, sequenced in a study of blood T cell repertoires in COVID-19. Here immunoSEQ multiplex PCR was the method, and the copy in TCRdb shows in-frame clones only, minus some. Among about 36,000 clones listed, around nine tenths were seen once. The sample comprised peripheral blood. All receptors come from a human donor in a cohort sampled during active COVID-19.

The chain employs TRBV21-1 and TRBJ2-1; the table calls TRBD2, which could not be checked here. TRBV21-1 is a documented pseudogene. This CDR3 is built from 20 residues. The CDR3 DNA is TGTGCCAGCAGCAAAACCCCCCAGACTAGCGGGAGCCCCCCCTACAATGAGCAGTTCTTC. It translates to CASSKTPQTSGSPPYNEQFF.

The V call is TRBV5-1, the J call TRBJ2-5, with 11 bases matching TRBD2. Germline assignment: CDR1 SGHRS and CDR2 YFSETQ. With 2 bases clipped from V and 4 bases from J, the junction kept 7 bases outside the gene matches. The CDR3 spans 16 residues. In DNA, the CDR3 is TGCGCCAGCAGCTTCCTGACTAGCGGGGTGGGAGAGACCCAGTACTTC. Translating gives CASSFLTSGVGETQYF. The full variable domain, rest sourced from reference TRBV5-1 and TRBJ2-5, is KAGVTQTPRYLIKTRGQQVTLSCSPISGHRSVSWYQQTPGQGLQFLFEYFSETQRNKGNFPGRFSGRQFSNSRSEMNVSTLELGDSALYLCASSFLTSGVGETQYFGPGTRLLVL.

V usage is TRBV12-3 or TRBV12-4 and J usage is TRBJ1-2; 7 bases are a match to TRBD1. Trimming took 6 bases from V and 6 from J; bases not matched to a gene: 7. CDR3 length equals 13 residues. CDR3 sequence reads: CASSHRGLDGYTF. For the CDR3, the DNA is TGTGCCAGCAGCCACAGGGGTCTGGATGGCTACACCTTC.

V is TRBV2 and J is TRBJ2-7; 8 bases are a match to TRBD2. The CDR3 is made up of 14 amino acids. Germline V gene data show CDR1 as SNHLY and CDR2 as FYNNEI. The V segment lost 6 bases and the J segment 5 bases; nucleotides outside the gene matches: 9. The CDR3 bases are TGTGCCAGCAGGATAGGCGGGAGGTCCGACGAGCAGTACTTC. This encodes CASRIGGRSDEQYF. The variable domain in full, with the rest retrieved from reference TRBV2 and TRBJ2-7, is EPEVTQTPSHQVTQMGQEVILRCVPISNHLYFYWYRQILGQKVEFLVSFYNNEISEKSEIFDDQFSVERPDGSNFTLKIRSTKLEDSAMYFCASRIGGRSDEQYFGPGTRLTVT.

The J gene is TRBJ2-6, the V gene TRBV5-6; TRBD2 agrees at 8 bases. The CDR3 runs to 19 residues. Germline V gene sequence: CDR1 SGHDT, CDR2 YYEEEE. J lost 4 bases, V lost 3 bases, and 15 bases had no gene match. CDR3 DNA: TGTGCCAGCAGCTACGGGAGGGCTCGGTTGGTACGGGGGGCCAACGTCCTGACTTTC. Encoded protein: CASSYGRARLVRGANVLTF.

The chain links TRBV30 to TRBJ1-5, with TRBD1 matching 10 bases. The trim removed 1 base at V and 6 bases at J, leaving 9 bases unmatched. Germline assignment: CDR1 GTSNPN and CDR2 SVGIG (reference sequence). This CDR3 comprises 16 residues. DNA of the CDR3: TGTGCCTGGAGTGCAAGGGACAGGGGAACGGGTCAGCCCCAGCATTTT. Protein product: CAWSARDRGTGQPQHF. The full variable domain, completed using reference TRBV30 and TRBJ1-5, is SQTIHQWPATLVQPVGSPLSLECTVEGTSNPNLYWYRQAAGRGLQLLFYSVGIGQISSEVPQNLSASRPQDRQFILSSKKLLLSDSGFYLCAWSARDRGTGQPQHFGDGTRLSIL.

The chain has TRBV27 and TRBJ2-1; D gene uncertain. Germline lookup yields CDR1 MNHEY and CDR2 SMNVEV (reference sequence). V was trimmed by 4 bases and J by 3 bases, leaving 7 bases between them. The CDR3 is 13 amino acids. DNA of the CDR3: TGTGCCAGCAGTTCGGTACTCTACAATGAGCAGTTCTTC. Protein product: CASSSVLYNEQFF.